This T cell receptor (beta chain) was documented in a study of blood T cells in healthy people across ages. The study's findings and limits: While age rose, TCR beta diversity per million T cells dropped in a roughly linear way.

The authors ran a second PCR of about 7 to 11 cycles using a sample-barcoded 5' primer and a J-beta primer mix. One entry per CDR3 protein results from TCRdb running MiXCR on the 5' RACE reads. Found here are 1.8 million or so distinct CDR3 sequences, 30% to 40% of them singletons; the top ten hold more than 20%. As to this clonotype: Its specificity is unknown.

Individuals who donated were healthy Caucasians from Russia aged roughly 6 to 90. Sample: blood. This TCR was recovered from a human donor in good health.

The CDR3 DNA sequence: TGTGCCAGCAGCGTACGTGGAGGTATGCCAGAAACGGAGACCCAGTACTTC. Its translation: CASSVRGGMPETETQYF. The V and J genes are TRBV9 and TRBJ2-5, with a possible D match to TRBD2 (5 bases). CDR3 length: 17 amino acids. V was trimmed by 1 base and J by 5 bases, leaving 21 bases between them. CDR1 SGDLS and CDR2 YYNGEE come from the germline V gene.